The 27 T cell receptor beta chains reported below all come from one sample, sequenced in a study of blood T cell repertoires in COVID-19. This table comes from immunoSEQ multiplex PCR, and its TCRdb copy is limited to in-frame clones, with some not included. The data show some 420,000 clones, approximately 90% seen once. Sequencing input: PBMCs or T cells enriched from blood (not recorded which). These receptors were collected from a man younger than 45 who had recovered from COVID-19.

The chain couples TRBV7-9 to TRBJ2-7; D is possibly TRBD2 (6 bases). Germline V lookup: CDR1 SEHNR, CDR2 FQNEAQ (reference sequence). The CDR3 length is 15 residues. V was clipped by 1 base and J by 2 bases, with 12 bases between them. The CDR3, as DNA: TGTGCCAGCAGCTTAGACCTTAGCGGAACCTACGAGCAGTACTTC. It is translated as CASSLDLSGTYEQYF.

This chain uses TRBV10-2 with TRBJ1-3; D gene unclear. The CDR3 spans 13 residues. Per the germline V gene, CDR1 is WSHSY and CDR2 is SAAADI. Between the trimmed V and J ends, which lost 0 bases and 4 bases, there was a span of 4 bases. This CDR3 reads CASSESTGNTIYF. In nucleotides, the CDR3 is TGCGCCAGCAGTGAGTCCACAGGAAACACCATATATTTT.

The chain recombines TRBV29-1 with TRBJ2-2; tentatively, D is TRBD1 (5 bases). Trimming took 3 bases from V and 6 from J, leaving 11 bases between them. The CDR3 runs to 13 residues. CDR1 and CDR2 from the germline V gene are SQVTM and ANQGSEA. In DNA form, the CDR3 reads TGCAGCGTTGATTTCGGCAGGGCCGGGGAGCTGTTTTTT. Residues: CSVDFGRAGELFF.

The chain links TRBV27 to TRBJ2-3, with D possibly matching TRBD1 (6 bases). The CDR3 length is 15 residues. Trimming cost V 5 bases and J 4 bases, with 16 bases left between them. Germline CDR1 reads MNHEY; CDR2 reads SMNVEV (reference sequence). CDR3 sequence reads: CASSPGVLRADTQYF. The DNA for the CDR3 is TGTGCCAGCAGTCCAGGGGTTTTGAGAGCAGATACGCAGTATTTT.

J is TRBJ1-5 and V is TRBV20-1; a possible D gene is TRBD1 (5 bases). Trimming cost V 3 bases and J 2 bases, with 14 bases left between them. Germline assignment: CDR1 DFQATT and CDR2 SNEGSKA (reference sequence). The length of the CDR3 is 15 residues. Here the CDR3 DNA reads TGCAGTGCTAGTACCCCCAGGGCGGGCAATCAGCCCCAGCATTTT. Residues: CSASTPRAGNQPQHF.

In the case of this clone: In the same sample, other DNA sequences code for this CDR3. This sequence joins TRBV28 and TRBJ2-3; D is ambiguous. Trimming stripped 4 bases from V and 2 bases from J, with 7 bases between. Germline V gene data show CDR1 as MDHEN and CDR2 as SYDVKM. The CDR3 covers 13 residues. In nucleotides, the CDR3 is TGTGCCAGCAGTTCCTCCTCCACAGATACGCAGTATTTT. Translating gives CASSSSSTDTQYF.

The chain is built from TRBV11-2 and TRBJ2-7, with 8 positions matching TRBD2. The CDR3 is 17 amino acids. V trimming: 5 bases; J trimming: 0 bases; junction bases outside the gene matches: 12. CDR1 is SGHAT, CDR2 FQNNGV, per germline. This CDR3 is CASSPSSGSGASYEQYF. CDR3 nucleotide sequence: TGTGCCAGCAGCCCCTCCTCGGGTAGCGGGGCCTCCTACGAGCAGTACTTC.

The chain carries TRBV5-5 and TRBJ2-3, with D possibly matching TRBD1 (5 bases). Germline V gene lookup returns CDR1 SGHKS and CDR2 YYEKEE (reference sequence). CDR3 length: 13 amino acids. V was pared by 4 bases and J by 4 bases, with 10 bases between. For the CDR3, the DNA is TGTGCCAGCAGCCCAGGGTCGGCAGATACGCAGTATTTT. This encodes CASSPGSADTQYF.

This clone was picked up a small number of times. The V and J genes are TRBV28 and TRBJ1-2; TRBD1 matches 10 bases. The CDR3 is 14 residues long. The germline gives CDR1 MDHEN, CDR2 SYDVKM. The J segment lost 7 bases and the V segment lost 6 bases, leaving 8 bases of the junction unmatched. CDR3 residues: CASSLRGQGSGYTF. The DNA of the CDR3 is TGTGCCAGCAGCCTGCGGGGACAGGGGAGTGGCTACACCTTC.

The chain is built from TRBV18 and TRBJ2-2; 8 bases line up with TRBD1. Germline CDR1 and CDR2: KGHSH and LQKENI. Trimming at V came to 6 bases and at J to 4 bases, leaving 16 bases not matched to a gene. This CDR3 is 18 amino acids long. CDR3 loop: CASSPTLPGTGGTGELFF. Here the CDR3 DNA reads TGTGCCAGCTCGCCGACTTTACCCGGGACAGGCGGCACCGGGGAGCTGTTTTTT.

The CDR3: CASSRTGAQETQYF. For the CDR3, the DNA is TGTGCCAGCTCCAGGACAGGGGCTCAAGAGACCCAGTACTTC. This chain connects TRBV18 to TRBJ2-5, with 9 positions matching TRBD1. Looked up from germline, CDR1 is KGHSH and CDR2 is LQKENI. Germline trimming cut 6 bases from V and 2 bases from J; bases unmatched to any gene: 4. The CDR3 length is 14 residues.

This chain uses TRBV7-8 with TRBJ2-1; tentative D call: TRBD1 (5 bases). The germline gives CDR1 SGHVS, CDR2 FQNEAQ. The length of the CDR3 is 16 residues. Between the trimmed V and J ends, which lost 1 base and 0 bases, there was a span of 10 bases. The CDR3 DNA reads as TGTGCCAGCAGCTTAGGTTGGGGCGGCTCCTACAATGAGCAGTTCTTC. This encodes CASSLGWGGSYNEQFF.

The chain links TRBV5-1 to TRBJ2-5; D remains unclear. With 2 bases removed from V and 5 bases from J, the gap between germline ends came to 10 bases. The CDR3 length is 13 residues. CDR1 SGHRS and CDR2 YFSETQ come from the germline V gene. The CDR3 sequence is CASSLSGDETQYF. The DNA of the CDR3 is TGCGCCAGCAGCTTATCCGGAGACGAGACCCAGTACTTC.

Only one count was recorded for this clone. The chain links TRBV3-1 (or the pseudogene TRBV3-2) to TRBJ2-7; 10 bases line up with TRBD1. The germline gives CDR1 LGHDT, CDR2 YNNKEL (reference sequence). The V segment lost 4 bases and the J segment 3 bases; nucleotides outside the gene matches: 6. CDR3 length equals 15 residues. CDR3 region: CASSPTGTGVYEQYF. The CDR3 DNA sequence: TGTGCCAGCAGCCCGACCGGGACAGGGGTCTACGAGCAGTACTTC.

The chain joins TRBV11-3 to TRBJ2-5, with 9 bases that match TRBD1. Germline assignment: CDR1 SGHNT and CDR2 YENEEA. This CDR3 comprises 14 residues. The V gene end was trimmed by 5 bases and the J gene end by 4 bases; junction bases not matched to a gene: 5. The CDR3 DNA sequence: TGTGCCAGCAGCATTACAGGGGGCACAGAGACCCAGTACTTC. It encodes CASSITGGTETQYF.

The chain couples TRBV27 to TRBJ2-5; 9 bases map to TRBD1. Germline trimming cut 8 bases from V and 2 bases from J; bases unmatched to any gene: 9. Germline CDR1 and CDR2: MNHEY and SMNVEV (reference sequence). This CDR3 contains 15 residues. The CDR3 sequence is CASSTGQGGQETQYF. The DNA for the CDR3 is TGTGCCAGCTCCACGGGACAGGGCGGACAAGAGACCCAGTACTTC.

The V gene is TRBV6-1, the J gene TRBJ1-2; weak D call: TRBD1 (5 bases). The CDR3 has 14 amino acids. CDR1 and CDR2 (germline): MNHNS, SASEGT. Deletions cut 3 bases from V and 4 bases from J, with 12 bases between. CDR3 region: CASSEEGRVYGYTF. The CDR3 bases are TGTGCCAGCAGTGAGGAGGGCAGGGTCTATGGCTACACCTTC.

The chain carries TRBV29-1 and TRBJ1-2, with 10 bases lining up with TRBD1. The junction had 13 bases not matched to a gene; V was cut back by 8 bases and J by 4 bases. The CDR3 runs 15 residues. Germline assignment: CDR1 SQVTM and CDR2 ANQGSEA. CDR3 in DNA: TGCAGCCCGCGACAGGGGGCGACAACAAGCTATGGCTACACCTTC. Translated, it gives CSPRQGATTSYGYTF.

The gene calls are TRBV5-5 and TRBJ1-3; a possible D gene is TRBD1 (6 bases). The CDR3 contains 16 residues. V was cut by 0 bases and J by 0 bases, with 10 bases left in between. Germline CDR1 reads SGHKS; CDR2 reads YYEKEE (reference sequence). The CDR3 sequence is CASSLAGQFSGNTIYF. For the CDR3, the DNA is TGTGCCAGCAGCTTGGCTGGACAGTTCTCTGGAAACACCATATATTTT.

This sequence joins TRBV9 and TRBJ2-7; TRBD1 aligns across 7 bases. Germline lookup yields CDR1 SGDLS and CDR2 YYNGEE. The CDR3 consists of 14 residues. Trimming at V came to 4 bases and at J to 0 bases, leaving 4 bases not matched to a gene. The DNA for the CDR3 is TGTGCCAGCAGCCGGGACAGCCCCTCCTACGAGCAGTACTTC. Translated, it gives CASSRDSPSYEQYF.

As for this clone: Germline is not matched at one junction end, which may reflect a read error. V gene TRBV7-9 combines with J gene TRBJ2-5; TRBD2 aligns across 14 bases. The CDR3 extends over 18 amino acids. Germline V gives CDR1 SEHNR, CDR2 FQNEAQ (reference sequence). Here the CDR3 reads CASSLAWGLAGEQETQYF. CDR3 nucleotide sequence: TGTGCCAGCAGCCTAGCGTGGGGACTAGCGGGAGAGCAAGAGACCCAGTACTTC.

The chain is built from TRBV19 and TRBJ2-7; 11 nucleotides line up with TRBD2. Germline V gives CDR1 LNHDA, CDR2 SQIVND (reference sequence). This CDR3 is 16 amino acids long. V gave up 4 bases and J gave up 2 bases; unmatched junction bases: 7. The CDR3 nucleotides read TGTGCCAGTAGTACCACGTCTAGCGGGAGGCCCTACGAGCAGTACTTC. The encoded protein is CASSTTSSGRPYEQYF.

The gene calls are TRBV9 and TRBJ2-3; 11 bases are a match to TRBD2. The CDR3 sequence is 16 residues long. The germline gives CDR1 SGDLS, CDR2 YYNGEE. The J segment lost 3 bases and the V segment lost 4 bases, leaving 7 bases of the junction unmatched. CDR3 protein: CASSPPGTSGTDTQYF. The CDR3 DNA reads TGTGCCAGCAGCCCACCCGGGACTAGCGGTACAGATACGCAGTATTTT.

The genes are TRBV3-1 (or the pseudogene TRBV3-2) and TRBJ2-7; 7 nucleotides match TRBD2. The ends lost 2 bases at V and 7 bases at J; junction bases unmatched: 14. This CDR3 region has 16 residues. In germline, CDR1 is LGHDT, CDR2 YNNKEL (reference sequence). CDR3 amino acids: CASSQWAPAPREEQYF. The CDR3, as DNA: TGTGCCAGCAGCCAATGGGCCCCGGCCCCGCGGGAGGAGCAGTACTTC.

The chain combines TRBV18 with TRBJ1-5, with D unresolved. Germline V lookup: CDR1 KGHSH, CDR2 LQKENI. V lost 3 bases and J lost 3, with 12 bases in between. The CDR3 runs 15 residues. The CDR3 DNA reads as TGTGCCAGCTCACCTACCGGTCAGGACAATCAGCCCCAGCATTTT. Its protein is CASSPTGQDNQPQHF.

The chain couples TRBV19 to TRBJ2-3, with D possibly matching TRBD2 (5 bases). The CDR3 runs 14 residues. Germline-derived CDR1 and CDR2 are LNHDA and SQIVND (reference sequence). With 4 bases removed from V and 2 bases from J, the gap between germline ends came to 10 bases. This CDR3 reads CASSSGPFTDTQYF. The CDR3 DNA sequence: TGTGCCAGTAGTAGCGGGCCATTCACAGATACGCAGTATTTT. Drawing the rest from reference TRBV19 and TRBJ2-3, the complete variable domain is DGGITQSPKYLFRKEGQNVTLSCEQNLNHDAMYWYRQDPGQGLRLIYYSQIVNDFQKGDIAEGYSVSREKKESFPLTVTSAQKNPTAFYLCASSSGPFTDTQYFGPGTRLTVL.

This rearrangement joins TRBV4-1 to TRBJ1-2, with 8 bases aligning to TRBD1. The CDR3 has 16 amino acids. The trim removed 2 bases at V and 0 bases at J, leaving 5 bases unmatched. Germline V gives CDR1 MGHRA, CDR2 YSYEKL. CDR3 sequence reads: CASSQSGQASNYGYTF. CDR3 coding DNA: TGCGCCAGCAGCCAATCGGGACAGGCTTCTAACTATGGCTACACCTTC.